This TCR beta chain stems from a study of regulatory T cells in long-lasting Graves disease. As to time point: newly diagnosed GD, antithyroid drugs for less than 3 months. TCR sequences were obtained from RNA taken from PBMCs. The CDR3 is 15 amino acids. V was pared by 1 base and J by 6 bases, with 8 bases of the junction left unmatched. From germline, CDR1 is SGHAT and CDR2 FQDESV (reference sequence). Building of the TCR beta libraries involved iRepertoire HTBI primers and Arm-PCR of CDR3 regions. TCRdb ran MiXCR on the multiplex PCR reads and lists one entry per CDR3 protein. Altogether 500,000 to 700,000 distinct CDR3 sequences are present, approximately 15% being singletons, with the ten largest covering under 20%. This sample also appeared in a second study, on T cells in Graves' hyperthyroidism and ophthalmopathy.

The starting material was peripheral blood mononuclear cells (PBMCs), obtained at new diagnosis, from a patient treated with antithyroid drugs. The rearrangement uses TRBV11-1 and TRBJ2-7; 8 bases match TRBD1. This sequence was found in a woman in her twenties or thirties with Graves disease. The CDR3 DNA reads as TGTGCCAGCAGCTTAGTGGCCAGGGGGCGGTCCGAGCAGTACTTC. It is translated as CASSLVARGRSEQYF.